The 32 T cell receptor beta chains below come from one sample, sequenced in a study of CD8 T cells in Susac syndrome. Roughly 0.45 to 1 ug RNA was reverse transcribed with random hexamers. TCRdb re-called the immunoSEQ multiplex PCR reads through MiXCR, storing one row per CDR3 protein. This sample has 150,000 to 200,000 distinct CDR3 sequences, with approximately 94% found just once. The specimen was CD4+ T cells from PBMCs. These receptors were collected from a human donor with Susac syndrome.

For this clonotype: One junction end disagrees with the germline gene, perhaps due to a read error. The chain links TRBV19 to TRBJ1-5, with 12 bases matching TRBD1. The germline gives CDR1 LNHDA, CDR2 SQIVND (reference sequence). CDR3 length equals 16 residues. Written as DNA, the CDR3 is TGTGCCAGTACTATAACCCGGGACAGGGGGCCTCAGCCCCAGCATTTT. This sequence encodes CASTITRDRGPQPQHF.

The genes are TRBV29-1 and TRBJ1-1; D gene ambiguous. The ends were cut back, 7 bases at V and 4 bases at J, with 13 bases in the middle. Germline V gene data show CDR1 as SQVTM and CDR2 as ANQGSEA. The length of the CDR3 is 12 residues. CDR3 sequence (DNA): TGCAGCGGGATAGGGTCGGGCACTGAAGCTTTCTTT. It yields the protein CSGIGSGTEAFF. The entire variable domain, with the rest obtained from reference TRBV29-1 and TRBJ1-1, is as follows: SAVISQKPSRDICQRGTSLTIQCQVDSQVTMMFWYRQQPGQSLTLIATANQGSEATYESGFVIDKFPISRPNLTFSTLTVSNMSPEDSSIYLCSGIGSGTEAFFGQGTRLTVV.

The chain carries TRBV6-2 or TRBV6-3 and TRBJ2-7; no definite D call. This CDR3 spans 13 amino acids. Per germline, CDR1 MNHEY and CDR2 SVGEGT. The V gene lost 2 bases and the J gene lost 2 bases, with 7 bases spanning the gap. CDR3 region: CASSYDSTYEQYF. The DNA of the CDR3 is TGTGCCAGCAGTTACGACTCCACCTACGAGCAGTACTTC.

The chain recombines TRBV9 with TRBJ1-1; no definite D call. Germline V CDR1 and CDR2: SGDLS, YYNGEE. The germline V and J ends were trimmed by 3 bases and 0 bases, with 9 bases remaining between them. The CDR3 is 14 residues long. Here the CDR3 DNA reads TGTGCCAGCAGCGGGGTCAGGATGAACACTGAAGCTTTCTTT. Translating gives CASSGVRMNTEAFF.

The J gene is TRBJ2-3, the V gene TRBV20-1; a possible D gene is TRBD2 (7 bases). Trimming removed 5 bases from V and 4 bases from J, with 19 bases in between. This CDR3 is 15 amino acids long. Germline CDR1 is DFQATT and CDR2 is SNEGSKA (reference sequence). The CDR3 spells CSAPDPRGGPDTQYF. CDR3 coding DNA: TGCAGTGCTCCCGACCCAAGGGGGGGGCCAGATACGCAGTATTTT.

This clonotype showed up just once. The chain couples TRBV4-3 to TRBJ2-5; tentatively, D is TRBD2 (6 bases). CDR3 length: 17 amino acids. Germline V gives CDR1 LGHNA, CDR2 YSLEER. V lost 0 bases and J lost 1, with 15 bases in between. Here the CDR3 DNA reads TGCGCCAGCAGCCAAGAACGCGGGGCCCTGCCCCAAGAGACCCAGTACTTC. Encoded protein: CASSQERGALPQETQYF.

The rearrangement uses TRBV20-1 and TRBJ1-6; D perhaps matches TRBD1 (5 bases). CDR1 DFQATT and CDR2 SNEGSKA come from the germline V gene (reference sequence). Trimming took 1 base from V and 10 from J, leaving 17 bases between them. CDR3 length equals 15 residues. CDR3 region: CSARVVNGGGSPLHF. CDR3 DNA: TGCAGTGCTAGAGTAGTTAACGGTGGGGGGTCACCCCTCCACTTT.

The chain has TRBV29-1 and TRBJ1-2; D is uncertain. Germline CDR1 and CDR2: SQVTM and ANQGSEA. The CDR3 length is 8 residues. V lost 4 bases, J lost 11 bases, and 5 bases lay in between. The CDR3 protein is CSVGVYTF. In DNA form, the CDR3 reads TGCAGCGTTGGGGTATACACCTTC.

This clonotype has just a few counts. This chain links TRBV14 with TRBJ2-7, with TRBD2 as a possible D gene (5 bases). The V gene lost 1 base and the J gene lost 0 bases, with 7 bases spanning the gap. Germline V gene lookup returns CDR1 SGHDN and CDR2 FVKESK. This CDR3 region has 14 residues. The CDR3 sequence is CASSQAGSSYEQYF. The CDR3 nucleotides are TGTGCCAGCAGCCAAGCGGGGTCCTCCTACGAGCAGTACTTC.

V and J are TRBV9 and TRBJ2-5; TRBD1 agrees at 10 bases. The CDR3 sequence is 16 residues long. Germline V gene lookup returns CDR1 SGDLS and CDR2 YYNGEE. V lost 4 bases to trimming and J lost 3 bases; unmatched junction nucleotides: 9. CDR3 sequence (DNA): TGTGCCAGCAGCACCGGGACAGGGGTGTGGAAAGAGACCCAGTACTTC. This encodes CASSTGTGVWKETQYF.

V and J are TRBV4-3 and TRBJ2-1, with D uncertain. Trimming left V 0 bases short and J 8 bases short, with 8 bases between. The CDR3 runs to 13 residues. Germline lookup yields CDR1 LGHNA and CDR2 YSLEER. In DNA form, the CDR3 reads TGCGCCAGCAGCCAAGACCACAAAGATGAGCAGTTCTTC. Protein product: CASSQDHKDEQFF.

This chain connects TRBV2 to TRBJ2-4; D is unresolved. Germline-derived CDR1 and CDR2 are SNHLY and FYNNEI. This CDR3 comprises 14 residues. Trimming removed 6 bases at V and 3 bases at J, with 12 bases between. The CDR3: CASRARLDKNIQYF. Here the CDR3 DNA reads TGTGCCAGCAGGGCGAGGTTGGACAAAAACATTCAGTACTTC.

This rearrangement joins TRBV7-2 to TRBJ1-2, with TRBD1 identical over 7 bases. The V and J ends lost 2 bases and 6 bases, in that order; junction bases with no gene match: 6. CDR3 size: 14 residues. From germline, CDR1 is SGHTA and CDR2 FQGNSA. CDR3 in DNA: TGTGCCAGCAGCTTATTGATTGGGACAGATGGCTACACCTTC. Translation gives CASSLLIGTDGYTF. The full variable domain, rest sourced from reference TRBV7-2 and TRBJ1-2, is GAGVSQSPSNKVTEKGKDVELRCDPISGHTALYWYRQSLGQGLEFLIYFQGNSAPDKSGLPSDRFSAERTGGSVSTLTIQRTQQEDSAVYLCASSLLIGTDGYTFGSGTRLTVV.

This rearrangement joins TRBV20-1 to TRBJ1-5; D gene ambiguous. From germline, CDR1 is DFQATT and CDR2 SNEGSKA (reference sequence). The CDR3 runs 14 residues. The V gene lost 0 bases and the J gene lost 6 bases, with 12 bases spanning the gap. The DNA for the CDR3 is TGCAGTGCTAGAGAGAGAGGAGTTCCTCAGCCCCAGCATTTT. This sequence encodes CSARERGVPQPQHF.

V is TRBV6-2 or TRBV6-3 and J is TRBJ2-7, with D unresolved. Trimming stripped 4 bases from V and 4 bases from J, with 17 bases between. The CDR3 is 15 amino acids. Germline values: CDR1 MNHEY, CDR2 SVGEGT. CDR3 sequence: CASSSNPDGRYEQYF. CDR3 nucleotides: TGTGCCAGCAGTTCTAACCCCGACGGAAGGTACGAGCAGTACTTC.

This clonotype was seen a few times. The chain has TRBV7-2 and TRBJ2-3; 15 nucleotides match TRBD2. Per germline, CDR1 SGHTA and CDR2 FQGNSA. The CDR3 sequence is 18 residues long. V shed 1 base and J 5 bases; nucleotides not matched to a gene: 7. The CDR3 bases are TGTGCCAGCAGCTTAGTTCGGACTAGCGGGGGGGCTGAAGATACGCAGTATTTT. Translating it yields CASSLVRTSGGAEDTQYF.

V and J are TRBV27 and TRBJ1-6; 11 bases agree with TRBD1. The CDR3 runs to 16 residues. The germline V gene encodes CDR1 MNHEY and CDR2 SMNVEV (reference sequence). Germline trimming cut 2 bases from V and 10 bases from J; bases unmatched to any gene: 7. CDR3 bases: TGTGCCAGCAGTTTAAAGGGACAGGGGGTAAGGTCACCCCTCCACTTT. The encoded protein is CASSLKGQGVRSPLHF.

The V call is TRBV28, the J call TRBJ2-5; the D is unclear. V dropped 2 bases and J dropped 5 bases, with 9 bases sitting between them. Germline-derived CDR1 and CDR2 are MDHEN and SYDVKM. CDR3 length equals 13 residues. The CDR3 region has the DNA TGTGCCAGCAGTTTACCCCAGTGGGAGACCCAGTACTTC. Amino acids: CASSLPQWETQYF.

This chain connects TRBV7-9 to TRBJ2-1; TRBD1 matches 8 bases. Losses at the gene ends were 5 bases for V and 1 base for J; bases not matched to a gene: 7. The germline V gene encodes CDR1 SEHNR and CDR2 FQNEAQ (reference sequence). The CDR3 loop spans 16 amino acids. CDR3 sequence: CASSLTGGGSYNEQFF. CDR3 nucleotides: TGTGCCAGCAGCCTTACAGGGGGTGGATCCTACAATGAGCAGTTCTTC.

The J gene is TRBJ1-1, the V gene TRBV28; D is ambiguous. Germline V CDR1 and CDR2: MDHEN, SYDVKM. The germline V and J ends were trimmed by 7 bases and 3 bases, with 15 bases remaining between them. The CDR3 is 14 amino acids. Here the CDR3 reads CASTGPRVDTEAFF. CDR3 coding DNA: TGTGCCAGCACCGGACCGCGGGTTGACACTGAAGCTTTCTTT.

The chain joins TRBV6-2 or TRBV6-3 to TRBJ1-5; D not certain. The CDR3 runs 13 residues. CDR1 and CDR2 from the germline V gene are MNHEY and SVGEGT. V lost 3 bases to trimming and J lost 4 bases, with 7 bases between them. The chain's CDR3 is CASSYRGNQPQHF. CDR3 DNA sequence: TGTGCCAGCAGTTATCGAGGAAATCAGCCCCAGCATTTT.

V is TRBV4-2 and J is TRBJ1-3, with D uncertain. V was pared by 0 bases and J by 10 bases, with 19 bases between. CDR1 LGHNA and CDR2 YNFKEQ come from the germline V gene. The CDR3 consists of 16 residues. The CDR3 sequence is CASSQDSGRTSETIYF. As DNA, the CDR3 is TGTGCCAGCAGCCAAGATTCGGGCAGGACGTCCGAAACCATATATTTT.

The chain joins TRBV29-1 to TRBJ1-3; D unclear. V was pared by 6 bases and J by 0 bases, with 12 bases between. CDR3 length equals 14 residues. Germline CDR1 is SQVTM and CDR2 is ANQGSEA. CDR3 in amino acids: CSVYQPLSGNTIYF. CDR3 sequence (DNA): TGCAGCGTCTATCAACCCCTCTCTGGAAACACCATATATTTT.

This chain uses TRBV5-4 with TRBJ2-1, with 8 bases identical to TRBD2. The junction had 8 bases not matched to a gene; V was cut back by 6 bases and J by 6 bases. Germline CDR1 and CDR2: SGHNT and YYREEE (reference sequence). CDR3 size: 14 residues. Written as DNA, the CDR3 is TGTGCCAGCAAGATAGGACTAGCCGGCAATGAGCAGTTCTTC. This codes for CASKIGLAGNEQFF.

This chain joins TRBV5-1 and TRBJ1-5; 10 bases align to TRBD1. Unmatched junction bases numbered 2, after V lost 1 base and J lost 7 bases. The V gene's germline CDR1 is SGHRS and CDR2 YFSETQ. The CDR3 extends over 14 amino acids. CDR3 loop: CASSLLGQGQPQHF. The CDR3, as DNA: TGCGCCAGCAGCTTGCTGGGACAGGGGCAGCCCCAGCATTTT.

This chain uses TRBV3-1 with TRBJ2-3; no clear D. The CDR3 consists of 13 residues. Germline lookup yields CDR1 LGHDT and CDR2 YNNKEL (reference sequence). V lost 8 bases to trimming and J lost 3 bases, with 12 bases between them. CDR3 sequence (DNA): TGTGCCAGCTTGCAGGCTGCAACAGATACGCAGTATTTT. The encoded protein is CASLQAATDTQYF.

This clonotype occurred a few times. In DNA form, the CDR3 reads TGCGCCAGCAGCTTGGCCGGGGACTATGGCTACACCTTC. Translated, it gives CASSLAGDYGYTF. The chain combines TRBV5-1 with TRBJ1-2; D unresolved. Per germline, CDR1 SGHRS and CDR2 YFSETQ. This CDR3 has 13 amino acids. V lost 0 bases and J 3 bases, leaving 6 bases between the germline ends.

The J gene is TRBJ2-1, the V gene TRBV15, with D tentatively TRBD1 (6 bases). Trimming took off 5 bases at V and 0 bases at J, with 11 bases between the two ends. The CDR3 has 15 amino acids. Germline assignment: CDR1 LNHNV and CDR2 YYDKDF (reference sequence). The CDR3 loop reads CATSLDRSSYNEQFF. Written as DNA, the CDR3 is TGTGCCACCAGCTTAGACAGGAGCTCCTACAATGAGCAGTTCTTC.

The chain is built from TRBV20-1 and TRBJ1-4; D is ambiguous. V shed 0 bases and J shed 14 bases, with 13 bases lying between them. Germline V gene lookup returns CDR1 DFQATT and CDR2 SNEGSKA (reference sequence). CDR3 length: 12 amino acids. DNA of the CDR3: TGCAGTGCTAGAGATACCACCACAACTCTGTTTTTT. The encoded protein is CSARDTTTTLFF.

The chain has TRBV7-8 and TRBJ2-1, with D maybe TRBD2 (7 bases). This CDR3 is built from 13 residues. Germline V gene lookup returns CDR1 SGHVS and CDR2 FQNEAQ. Trimming stripped 5 bases from V and 8 bases from J, with 13 bases between. The CDR3 loop is CASSRGGGDEQFF. The CDR3 DNA is TGTGCCAGCAGCAGAGGGGGGGGAGATGAGCAGTTCTTC.

J is TRBJ2-5 and V is TRBV15, with D unclear. The length of the CDR3 is 15 residues. The V end was cut by 0 bases, the J end by 2 bases, with 10 bases between. From germline, CDR1 is LNHNV and CDR2 YYDKDF (reference sequence). CDR3: CATSRDVVQQETQYF. CDR3 in DNA: TGTGCCACCAGCAGAGATGTGGTTCAGCAAGAGACCCAGTACTTC.

The rearrangement links TRBV7-8 to TRBJ1-5; D not resolved. Trimming took 3 bases from V and 3 from J, leaving 9 bases between them. The CDR3 spans 14 residues. Germline assignment: CDR1 SGHVS and CDR2 FQNEAQ. Here the CDR3 reads CASSFSGFNQPQHF. CDR3 DNA: TGTGCCAGCAGCTTTAGTGGTTTCAATCAGCCCCAGCATTTT.